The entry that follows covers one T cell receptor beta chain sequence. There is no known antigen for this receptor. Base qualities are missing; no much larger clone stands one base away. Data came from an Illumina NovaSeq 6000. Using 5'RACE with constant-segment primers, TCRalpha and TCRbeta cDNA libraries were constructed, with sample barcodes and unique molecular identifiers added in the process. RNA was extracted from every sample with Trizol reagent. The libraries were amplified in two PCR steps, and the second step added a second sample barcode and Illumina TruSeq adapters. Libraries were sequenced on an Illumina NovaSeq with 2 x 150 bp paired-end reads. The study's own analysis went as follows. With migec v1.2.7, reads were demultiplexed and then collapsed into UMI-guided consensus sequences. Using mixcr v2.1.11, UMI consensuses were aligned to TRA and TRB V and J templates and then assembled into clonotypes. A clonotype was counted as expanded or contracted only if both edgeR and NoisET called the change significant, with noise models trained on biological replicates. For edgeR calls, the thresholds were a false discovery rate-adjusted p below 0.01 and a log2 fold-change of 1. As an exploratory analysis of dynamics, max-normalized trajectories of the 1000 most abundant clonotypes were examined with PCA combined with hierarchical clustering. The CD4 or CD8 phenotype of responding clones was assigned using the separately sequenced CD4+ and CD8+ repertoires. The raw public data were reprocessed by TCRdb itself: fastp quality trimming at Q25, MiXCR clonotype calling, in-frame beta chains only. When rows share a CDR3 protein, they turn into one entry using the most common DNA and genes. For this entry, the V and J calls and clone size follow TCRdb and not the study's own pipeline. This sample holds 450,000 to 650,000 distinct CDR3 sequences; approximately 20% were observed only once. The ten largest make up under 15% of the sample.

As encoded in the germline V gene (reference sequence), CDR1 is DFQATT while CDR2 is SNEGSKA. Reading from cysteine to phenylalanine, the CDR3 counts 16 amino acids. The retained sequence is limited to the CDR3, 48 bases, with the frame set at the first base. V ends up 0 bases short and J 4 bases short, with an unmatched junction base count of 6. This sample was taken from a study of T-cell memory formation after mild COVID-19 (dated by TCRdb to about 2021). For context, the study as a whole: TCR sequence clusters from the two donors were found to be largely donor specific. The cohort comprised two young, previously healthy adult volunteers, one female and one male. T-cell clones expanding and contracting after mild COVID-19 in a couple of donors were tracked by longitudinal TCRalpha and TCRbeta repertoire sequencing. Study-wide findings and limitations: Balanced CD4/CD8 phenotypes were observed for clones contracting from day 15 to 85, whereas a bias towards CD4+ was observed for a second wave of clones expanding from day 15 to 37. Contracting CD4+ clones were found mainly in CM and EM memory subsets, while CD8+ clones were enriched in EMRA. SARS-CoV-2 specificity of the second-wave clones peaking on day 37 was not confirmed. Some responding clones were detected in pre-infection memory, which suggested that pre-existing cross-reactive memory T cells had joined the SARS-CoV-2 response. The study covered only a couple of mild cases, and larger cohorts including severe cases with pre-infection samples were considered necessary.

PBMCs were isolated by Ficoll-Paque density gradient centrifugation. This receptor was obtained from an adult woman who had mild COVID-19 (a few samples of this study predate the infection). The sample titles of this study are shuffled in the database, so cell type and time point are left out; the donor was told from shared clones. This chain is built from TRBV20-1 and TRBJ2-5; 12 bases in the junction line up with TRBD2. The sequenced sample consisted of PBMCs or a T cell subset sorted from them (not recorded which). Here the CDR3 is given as CSARDTSGGLAETQYF. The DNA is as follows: TGCAGTGCTAGAGACACTAGCGGGGGGTTGGCAGAGACCCAGTACTTC.